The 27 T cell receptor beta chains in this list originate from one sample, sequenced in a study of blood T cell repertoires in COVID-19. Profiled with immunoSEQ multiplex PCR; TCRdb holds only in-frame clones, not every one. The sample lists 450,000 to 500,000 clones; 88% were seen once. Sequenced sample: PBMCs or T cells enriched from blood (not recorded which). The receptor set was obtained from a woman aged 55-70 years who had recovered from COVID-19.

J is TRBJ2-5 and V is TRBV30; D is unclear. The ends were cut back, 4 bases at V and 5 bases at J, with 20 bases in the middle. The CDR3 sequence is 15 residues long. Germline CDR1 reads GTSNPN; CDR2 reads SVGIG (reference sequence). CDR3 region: CAWTENSLLSETQYF. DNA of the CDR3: TGTGCCTGGACGGAGAATAGCCTCCTTTCGGAGACCCAGTACTTC.

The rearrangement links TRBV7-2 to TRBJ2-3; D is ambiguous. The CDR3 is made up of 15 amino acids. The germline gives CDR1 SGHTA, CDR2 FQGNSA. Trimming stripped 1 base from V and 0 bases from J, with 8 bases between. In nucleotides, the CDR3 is TGTGCCAGCAGCTTAGTAACTTCTAGCACAGATACGCAGTATTTT. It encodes CASSLVTSSTDTQYF.

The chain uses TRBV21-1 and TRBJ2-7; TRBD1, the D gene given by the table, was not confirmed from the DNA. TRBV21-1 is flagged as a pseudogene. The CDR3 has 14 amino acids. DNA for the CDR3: TGTGCCGGTAACAGGGAGTGGGACTCCTACGAGCAGTACGTC. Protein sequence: CAGNREWDSYEQYV.

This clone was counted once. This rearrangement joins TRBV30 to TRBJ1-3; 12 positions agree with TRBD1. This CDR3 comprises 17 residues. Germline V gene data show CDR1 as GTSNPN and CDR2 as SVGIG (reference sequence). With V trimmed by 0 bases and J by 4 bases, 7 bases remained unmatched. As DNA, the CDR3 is TGTGCCTGGAGTGTACCGGGGACAGGGGGCCCCGGAAACACCATATATTTT. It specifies CAWSVPGTGGPGNTIYF.

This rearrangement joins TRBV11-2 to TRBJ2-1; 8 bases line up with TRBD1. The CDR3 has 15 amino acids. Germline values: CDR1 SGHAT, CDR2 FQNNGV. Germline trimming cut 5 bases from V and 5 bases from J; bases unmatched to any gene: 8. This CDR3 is CASSTDRGYHNEQFF. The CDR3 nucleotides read TGTGCCAGCAGCACCGACAGGGGATACCACAATGAGCAGTTCTTC. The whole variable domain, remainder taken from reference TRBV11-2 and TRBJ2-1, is EAGVAQSPRYKIIEKRQSVAFWCNPISGHATLYWYQQILGQGPKLLIQFQNNGVVDDSQLPKDRFSAERLKGVDSTLKIQPAKLEDSAVYLCASSTDRGYHNEQFFGPGTRLTVL.

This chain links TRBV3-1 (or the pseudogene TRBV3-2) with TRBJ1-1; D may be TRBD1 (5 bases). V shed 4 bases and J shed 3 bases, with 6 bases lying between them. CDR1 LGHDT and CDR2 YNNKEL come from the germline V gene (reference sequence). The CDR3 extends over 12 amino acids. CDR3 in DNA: TGTGCCAGCAGCCGCAGGGACACTGAAGCTTTCTTT. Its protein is CASSRRDTEAFF.

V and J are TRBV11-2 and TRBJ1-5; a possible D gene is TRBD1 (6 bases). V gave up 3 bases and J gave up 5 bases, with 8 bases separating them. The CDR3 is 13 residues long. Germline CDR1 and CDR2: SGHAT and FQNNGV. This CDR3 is CASSLTGDQPQHF. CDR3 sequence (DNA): TGTGCCAGCAGCTTGACAGGCGATCAGCCCCAGCATTTT.

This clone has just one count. CDR3 loop: CAISVGLAGGQETQYF. DNA of the CDR3: TGTGCCATCAGTGTGGGGCTAGCGGGGGGCCAAGAGACCCAGTACTTC. The V gene is TRBV10-3, the J gene TRBJ2-5; 11 bases align to TRBD2. This CDR3 is built from 16 residues. The germline V gene has CDR1 ENHRY and CDR2 SYGVKD. With V trimmed by 4 bases and J by 1 base, 5 bases remained unmatched.

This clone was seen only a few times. CDR3 sequence reads: CASSYQGAGETQYF. DNA of the CDR3: TGTGCCAGCAGCTACCAGGGGGCCGGAGAGACCCAGTACTTC. The chain joins TRBV7-2 to TRBJ2-5, with 8 bases matching TRBD1. Germline V gene sequence: CDR1 SGHTA, CDR2 FQGNSA. V trimming: 4 bases; J trimming: 4 bases; junction bases outside the gene matches: 5. CDR3 length: 14 amino acids.

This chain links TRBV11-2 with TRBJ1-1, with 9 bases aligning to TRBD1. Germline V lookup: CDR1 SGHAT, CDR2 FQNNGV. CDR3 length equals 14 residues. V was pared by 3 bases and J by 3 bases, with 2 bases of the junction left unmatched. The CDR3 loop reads CASSFRDRDTEAFF. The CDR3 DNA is TGTGCCAGCAGCTTCCGGGACAGGGACACTGAAGCTTTCTTT. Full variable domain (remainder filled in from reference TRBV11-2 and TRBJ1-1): EAGVAQSPRYKIIEKRQSVAFWCNPISGHATLYWYQQILGQGPKLLIQFQNNGVVDDSQLPKDRFSAERLKGVDSTLKIQPAKLEDSAVYLCASSFRDRDTEAFFGQGTRLTVV.

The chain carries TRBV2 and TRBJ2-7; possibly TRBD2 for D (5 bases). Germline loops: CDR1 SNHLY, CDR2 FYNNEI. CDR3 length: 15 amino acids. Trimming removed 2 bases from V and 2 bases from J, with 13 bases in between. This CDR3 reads CASSEIGRGAYEQYF. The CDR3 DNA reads TGTGCCAGCAGTGAAATTGGACGGGGAGCCTACGAGCAGTACTTC.

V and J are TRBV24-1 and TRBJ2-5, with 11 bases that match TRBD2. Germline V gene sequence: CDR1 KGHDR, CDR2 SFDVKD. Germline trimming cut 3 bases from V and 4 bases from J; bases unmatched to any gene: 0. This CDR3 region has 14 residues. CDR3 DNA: TGTGCCACCAGTGATACTAGCGGGGGAGAGACCCAGTACTTC. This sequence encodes CATSDTSGGETQYF.

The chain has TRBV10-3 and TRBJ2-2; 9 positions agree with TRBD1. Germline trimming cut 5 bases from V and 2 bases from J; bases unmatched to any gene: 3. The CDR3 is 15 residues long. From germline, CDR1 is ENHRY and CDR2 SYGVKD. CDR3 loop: CAISRTGENTGELFF. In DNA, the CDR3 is TGTGCCATCAGTCGGACAGGGGAAAACACCGGGGAGCTGTTTTTT.

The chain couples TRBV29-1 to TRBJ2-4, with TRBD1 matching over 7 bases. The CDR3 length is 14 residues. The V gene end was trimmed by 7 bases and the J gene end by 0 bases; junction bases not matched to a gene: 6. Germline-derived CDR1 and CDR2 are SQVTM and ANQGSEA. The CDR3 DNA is TGCAGCGCCCTGACAGGGCTAGCCAAAAACATTCAGTACTTC. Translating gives CSALTGLAKNIQYF.

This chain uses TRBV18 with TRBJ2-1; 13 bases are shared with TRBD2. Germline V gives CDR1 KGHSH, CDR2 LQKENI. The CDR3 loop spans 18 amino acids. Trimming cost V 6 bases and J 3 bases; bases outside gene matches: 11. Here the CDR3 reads CASSSRLAGGPRYNEQFF. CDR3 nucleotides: TGTGCCAGCTCTTCGAGACTAGCGGGGGGCCCCCGCTACAATGAGCAGTTCTTC.

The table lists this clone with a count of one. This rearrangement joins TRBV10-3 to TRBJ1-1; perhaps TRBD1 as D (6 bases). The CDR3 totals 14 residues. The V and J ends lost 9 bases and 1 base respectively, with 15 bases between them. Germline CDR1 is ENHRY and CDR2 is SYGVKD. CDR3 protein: CAMGAGASNTEAFF. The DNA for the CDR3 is TGTGCCATGGGGGCCGGGGCTTCGAACACTGAAGCTTTCTTT.

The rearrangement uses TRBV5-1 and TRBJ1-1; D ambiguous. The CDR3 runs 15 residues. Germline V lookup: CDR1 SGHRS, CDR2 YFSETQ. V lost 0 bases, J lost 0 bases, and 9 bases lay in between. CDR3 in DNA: TGCGCCAGCAGCTTGGGGCAAACCTTGAACACTGAAGCTTTCTTT. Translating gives CASSLGQTLNTEAFF.

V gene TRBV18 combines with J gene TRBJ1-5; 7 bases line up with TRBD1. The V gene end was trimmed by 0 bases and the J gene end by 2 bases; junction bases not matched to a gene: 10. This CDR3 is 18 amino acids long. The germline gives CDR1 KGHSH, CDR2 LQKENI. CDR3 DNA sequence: TGTGCCAGCTCACCACCGGAGACAGGGTCGGGAGGCAATCAGCCCCAGCATTTT. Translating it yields CASSPPETGSGGNQPQHF.

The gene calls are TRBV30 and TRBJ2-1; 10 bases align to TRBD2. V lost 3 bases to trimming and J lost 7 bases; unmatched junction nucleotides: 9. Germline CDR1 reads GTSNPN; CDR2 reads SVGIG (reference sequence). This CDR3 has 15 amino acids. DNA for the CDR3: TGTGCCTGGAGAGAACTAGCGGGGCCCGGAAATGAGCAGTTCTTC. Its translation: CAWRELAGPGNEQFF. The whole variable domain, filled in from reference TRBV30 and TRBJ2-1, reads SQTIHQWPATLVQPVGSPLSLECTVEGTSNPNLYWYRQAAGRGLQLLFYSVGIGQISSEVPQNLSASRPQDRQFILSSKKLLLSDSGFYLCAWRELAGPGNEQFFGPGTRLTVL.

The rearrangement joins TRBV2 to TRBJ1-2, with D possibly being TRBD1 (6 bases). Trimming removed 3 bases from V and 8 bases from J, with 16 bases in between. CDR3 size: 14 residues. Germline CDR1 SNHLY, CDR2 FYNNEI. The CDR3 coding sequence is TGTGCCAGCAGTGATACAGGGTTTGGGGGCGGCTACACCTTC. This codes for CASSDTGFGGGYTF.

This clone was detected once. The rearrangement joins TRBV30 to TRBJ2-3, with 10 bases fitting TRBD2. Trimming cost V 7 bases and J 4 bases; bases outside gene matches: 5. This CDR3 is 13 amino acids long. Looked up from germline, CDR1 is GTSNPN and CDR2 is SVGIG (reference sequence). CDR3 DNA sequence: TGTGCCTTGAGCGGGGGGGCATCAGATACGCAGTATTTT. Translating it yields CALSGGASDTQYF.

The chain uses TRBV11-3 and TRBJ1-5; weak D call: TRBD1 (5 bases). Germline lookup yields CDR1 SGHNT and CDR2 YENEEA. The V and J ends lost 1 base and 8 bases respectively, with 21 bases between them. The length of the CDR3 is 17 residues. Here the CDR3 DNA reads TGTGCCAGCAGCTTAGTTTTCCCGGTCGGAGGGGAAAAGCCCCAGCATTTT. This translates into CASSLVFPVGGEKPQHF.

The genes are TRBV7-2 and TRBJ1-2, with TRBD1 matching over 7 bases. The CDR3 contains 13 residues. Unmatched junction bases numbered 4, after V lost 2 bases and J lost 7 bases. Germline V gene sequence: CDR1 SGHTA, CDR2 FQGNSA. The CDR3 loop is CASSLYDRVGYTF. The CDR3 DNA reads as TGTGCCAGCAGCTTATACGACAGGGTTGGCTACACCTTC.

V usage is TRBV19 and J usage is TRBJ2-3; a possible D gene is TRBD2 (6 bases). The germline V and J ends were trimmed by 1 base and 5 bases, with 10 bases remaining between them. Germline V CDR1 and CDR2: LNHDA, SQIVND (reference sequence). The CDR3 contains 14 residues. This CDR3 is CASSIVGGKDTQYF. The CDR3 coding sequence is TGTGCCAGTAGTATAGTTGGAGGGAAAGATACGCAGTATTTT.

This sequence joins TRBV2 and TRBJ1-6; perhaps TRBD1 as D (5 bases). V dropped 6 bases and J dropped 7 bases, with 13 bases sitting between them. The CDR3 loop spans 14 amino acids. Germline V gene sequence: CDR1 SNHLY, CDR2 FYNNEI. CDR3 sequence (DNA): TGTGCCAGCAGGGGTGAAGGGGAAAATTCACCCCTCCACTTT. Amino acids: CASRGEGENSPLHF.

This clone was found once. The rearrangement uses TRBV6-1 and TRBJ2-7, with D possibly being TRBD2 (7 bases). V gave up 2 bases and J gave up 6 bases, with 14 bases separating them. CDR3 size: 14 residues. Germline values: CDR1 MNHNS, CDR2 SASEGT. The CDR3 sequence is CASSERGRGGEQYV. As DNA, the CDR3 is TGTGCCAGCAGTGAACGGGGGCGCGGGGGCGAGCAGTACGTC.

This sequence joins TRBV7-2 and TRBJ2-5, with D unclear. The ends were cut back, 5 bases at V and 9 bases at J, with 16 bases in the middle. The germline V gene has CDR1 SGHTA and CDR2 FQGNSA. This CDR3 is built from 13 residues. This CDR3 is CASSPSMLPAQYF. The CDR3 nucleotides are TGTGCCAGCAGCCCCTCTATGCTGCCGGCCCAGTACTTC.